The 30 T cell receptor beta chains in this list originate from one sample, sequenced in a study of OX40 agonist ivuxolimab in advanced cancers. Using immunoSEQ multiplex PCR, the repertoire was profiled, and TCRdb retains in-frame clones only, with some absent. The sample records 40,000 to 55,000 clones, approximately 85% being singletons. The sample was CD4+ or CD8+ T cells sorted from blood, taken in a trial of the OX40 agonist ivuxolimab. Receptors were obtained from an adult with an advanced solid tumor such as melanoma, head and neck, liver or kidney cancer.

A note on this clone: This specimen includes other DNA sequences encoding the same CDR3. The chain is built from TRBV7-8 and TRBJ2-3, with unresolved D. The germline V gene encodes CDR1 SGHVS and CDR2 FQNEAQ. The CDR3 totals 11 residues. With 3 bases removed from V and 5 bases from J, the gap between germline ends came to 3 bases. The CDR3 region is CASSLRDTQYF. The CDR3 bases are TGTGCCAGCAGCTTGCGAGATACGCAGTATTTT.

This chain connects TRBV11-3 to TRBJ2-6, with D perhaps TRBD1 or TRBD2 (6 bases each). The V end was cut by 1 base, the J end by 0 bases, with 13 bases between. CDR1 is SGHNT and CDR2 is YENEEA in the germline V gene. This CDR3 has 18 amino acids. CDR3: CASSLGPGAASGANVLTF. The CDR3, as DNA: TGTGCCAGCAGCTTAGGACCGGGGGCGGCCTCTGGGGCCAACGTCCTGACTTTC. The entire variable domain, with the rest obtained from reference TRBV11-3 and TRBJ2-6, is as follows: EAGVVQSPRYKIIEKKQPVAFWCNPISGHNTLYWYLQNLGQGPELLIRYENEEAVDDSQLPKDRFSAERLKGVDSTLKIQPAELGDSAVYLCASSLGPGAASGANVLTFGAGSRLTVL.

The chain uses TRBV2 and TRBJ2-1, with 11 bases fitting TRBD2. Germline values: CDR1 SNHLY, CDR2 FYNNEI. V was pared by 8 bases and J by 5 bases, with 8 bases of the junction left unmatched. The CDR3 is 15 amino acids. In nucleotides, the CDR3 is TGTGCCAGCCGCACCGGGACTAGCGGCCACAATGAGCAGTTCTTC. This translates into CASRTGTSGHNEQFF.

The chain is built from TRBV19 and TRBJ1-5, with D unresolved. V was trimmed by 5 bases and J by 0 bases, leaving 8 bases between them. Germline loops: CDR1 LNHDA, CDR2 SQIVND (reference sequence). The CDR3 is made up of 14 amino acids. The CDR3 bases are TGTGCCAGTAGTTTCGGGGTTAGCAATCAGCCCCAGCATTTT. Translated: CASSFGVSNQPQHF.

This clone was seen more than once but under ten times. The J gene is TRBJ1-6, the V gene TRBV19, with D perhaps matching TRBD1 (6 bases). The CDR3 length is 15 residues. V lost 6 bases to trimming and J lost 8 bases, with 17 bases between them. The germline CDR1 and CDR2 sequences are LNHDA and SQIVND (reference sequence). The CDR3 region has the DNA TGTGCCAGTAGCGAGTCCCGGGACACAGATTCACCCCTCCACTTT. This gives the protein CASSESRDTDSPLHF.

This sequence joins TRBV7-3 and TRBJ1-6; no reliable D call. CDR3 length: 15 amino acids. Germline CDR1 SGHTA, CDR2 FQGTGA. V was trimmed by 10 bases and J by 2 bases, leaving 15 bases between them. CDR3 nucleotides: TGTGCCACCCCGGGGATTTGCGCCTATAATTCACCCCTCCACTTT. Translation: CATPGICAYNSPLHF.

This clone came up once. The CDR3 loop reads CASSLYEGPYNEQFF. The CDR3 DNA sequence: TGCGCCAGCAGCTTGTATGAGGGACCCTACAATGAGCAGTTCTTC. The J gene is TRBJ2-1, the V gene TRBV5-1; D may correspond to TRBD1 or TRBD2 (5 bases each). The CDR3 loop spans 15 amino acids. V was shortened by 1 base and J by 2 bases, with 10 bases between the two germline ends. Germline lookup yields CDR1 SGHRS and CDR2 YFSETQ.

The CDR3 loop is CASSVSGGAGNTIYF. The CDR3 DNA sequence: TGTGCCAGCAGCGTTAGTGGGGGGGCTGGAAACACCATATATTTT. The rearrangement uses TRBV7-8 and TRBJ1-3; D might be TRBD1 (5 bases). V dropped 5 bases and J dropped 2 bases, with 13 bases sitting between them. This CDR3 is built from 15 residues. The V gene's germline CDR1 is SGHVS and CDR2 FQNEAQ.

CDR3 sequence: CASSQAYRGDSPLHF. The CDR3 DNA sequence: TGCGCCAGCAGCCAAGCCTATCGAGGGGATTCACCCCTCCACTTT. V usage is TRBV4-3 and J usage is TRBJ1-6, with D perhaps TRBD1 (5 bases). Trimming took 1 base from V and 8 from J, leaving 12 bases between them. This CDR3 contains 15 residues. Germline V lookup: CDR1 LGHNA, CDR2 YSLEER.

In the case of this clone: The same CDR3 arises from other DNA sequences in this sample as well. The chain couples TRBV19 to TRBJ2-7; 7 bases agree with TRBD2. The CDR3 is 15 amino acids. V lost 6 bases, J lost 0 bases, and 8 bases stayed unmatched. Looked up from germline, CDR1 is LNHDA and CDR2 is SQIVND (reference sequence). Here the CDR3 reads CASSRATGGSYEQYF. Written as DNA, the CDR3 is TGTGCCAGTAGCCGAGCAACGGGAGGCTCCTACGAGCAGTACTTC.

The CDR3 DNA is TGTGCCAGCAGCCCAGGAGGACTAGCGGGAGGGAGAGGAGAGACCCAGTACTTC. It codes for CASSPGGLAGGRGETQYF. The chain uses TRBV11-2 and TRBJ2-5; 15 nucleotides agree with TRBD2. J lost 4 bases, V lost 5 bases, and 11 bases had no gene match. This CDR3 has 18 residues. CDR1 and CDR2 (germline): SGHAT, FQNNGV.

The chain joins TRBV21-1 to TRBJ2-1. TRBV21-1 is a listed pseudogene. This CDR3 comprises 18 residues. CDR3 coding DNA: TGTGCCAGCAGCAAGGGCACTGGGATGGAGAATCCTTACAATGAGCAGTTCTTC. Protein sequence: CASSKGTGMENPYNEQFF.

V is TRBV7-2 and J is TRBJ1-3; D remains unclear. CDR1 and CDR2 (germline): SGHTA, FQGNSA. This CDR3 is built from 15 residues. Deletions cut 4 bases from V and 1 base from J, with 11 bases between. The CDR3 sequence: CASSSIAGSGNTIYF. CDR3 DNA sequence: TGTGCCAGCAGCTCGATCGCTGGATCTGGAAACACCATATATTTT.

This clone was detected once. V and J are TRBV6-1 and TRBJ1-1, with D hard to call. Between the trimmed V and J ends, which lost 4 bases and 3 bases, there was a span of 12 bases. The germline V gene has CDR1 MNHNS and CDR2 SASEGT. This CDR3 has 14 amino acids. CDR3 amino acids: CASSGSQGYTEAFF. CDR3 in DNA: TGTGCCAGCAGTGGATCGCAAGGGTACACTGAAGCTTTCTTT.

Written as DNA, the CDR3 is TGTGCCTGGAGTGGGGGTAATGGAAACACCATATATTTT. This codes for CAWSGGNGNTIYF. This chain connects TRBV30 to TRBJ1-3; no clear D gene. This CDR3 has 13 amino acids. Per germline, CDR1 GTSNPN and CDR2 SVGIG (reference sequence). Trimming took off 1 base at V and 3 bases at J, with 7 bases between the two ends.

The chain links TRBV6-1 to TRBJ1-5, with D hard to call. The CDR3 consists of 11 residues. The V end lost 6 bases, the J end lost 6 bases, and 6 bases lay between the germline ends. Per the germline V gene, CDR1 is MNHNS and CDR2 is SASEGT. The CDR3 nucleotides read TGTGCCAGCAGGGCAGTTCAGCCCCAGCATTTT. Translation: CASRAVQPQHF.

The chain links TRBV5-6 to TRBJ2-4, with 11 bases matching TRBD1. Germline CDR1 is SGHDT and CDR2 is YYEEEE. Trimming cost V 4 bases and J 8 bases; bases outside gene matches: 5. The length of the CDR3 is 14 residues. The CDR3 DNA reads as TGTGCCAGCAGCCCCGGGACAGGGGGACACATTCAGTACTTC. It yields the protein CASSPGTGGHIQYF.

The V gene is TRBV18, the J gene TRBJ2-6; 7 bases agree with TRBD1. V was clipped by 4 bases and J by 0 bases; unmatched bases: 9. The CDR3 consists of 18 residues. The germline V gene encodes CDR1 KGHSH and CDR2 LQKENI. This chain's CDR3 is CASSLGQAFFSGANVLTF. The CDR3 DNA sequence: TGTGCCAGCTCACTCGGACAGGCCTTCTTCTCTGGGGCCAACGTCCTGACTTTC.

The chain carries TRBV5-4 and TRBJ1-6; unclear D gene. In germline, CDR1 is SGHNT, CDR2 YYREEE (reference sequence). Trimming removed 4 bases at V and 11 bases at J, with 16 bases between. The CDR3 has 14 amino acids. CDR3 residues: CASSPPGVEAPLHF. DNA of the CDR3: TGTGCCAGCAGCCCTCCGGGAGTCGAAGCACCCCTCCACTTT.

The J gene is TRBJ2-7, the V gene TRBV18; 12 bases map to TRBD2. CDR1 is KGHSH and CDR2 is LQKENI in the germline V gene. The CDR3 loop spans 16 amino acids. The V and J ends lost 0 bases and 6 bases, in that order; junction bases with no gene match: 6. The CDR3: CASSPPGLAGSREQYF. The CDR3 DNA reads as TGTGCCAGCTCACCACCAGGACTAGCGGGATCACGCGAGCAGTACTTC.

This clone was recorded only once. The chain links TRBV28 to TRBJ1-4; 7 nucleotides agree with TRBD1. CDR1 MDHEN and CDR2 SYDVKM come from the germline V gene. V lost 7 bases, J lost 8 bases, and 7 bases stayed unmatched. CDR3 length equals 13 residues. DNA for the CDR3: TGTGCCAGCAAAGGGGGCGCTTGGGAAAAACTGTTTTTT. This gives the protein CASKGGAWEKLFF.

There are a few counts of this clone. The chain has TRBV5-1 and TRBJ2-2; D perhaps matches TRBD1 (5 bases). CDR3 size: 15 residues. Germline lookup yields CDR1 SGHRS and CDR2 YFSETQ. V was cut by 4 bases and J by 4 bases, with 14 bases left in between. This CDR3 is CASSRSREGTGELFF. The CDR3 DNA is TGCGCCAGCAGCCGGAGCAGGGAAGGCACCGGGGAGCTGTTTTTT. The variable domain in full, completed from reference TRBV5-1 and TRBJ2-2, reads KAGVTQTPRYLIKTRGQQVTLSCSPISGHRSVSWYQQTPGQGLQFLFEYFSETQRNKGNFPGRFSGRQFSNSRSEMNVSTLELGDSALYLCASSRSREGTGELFFGEGSRLTVL.

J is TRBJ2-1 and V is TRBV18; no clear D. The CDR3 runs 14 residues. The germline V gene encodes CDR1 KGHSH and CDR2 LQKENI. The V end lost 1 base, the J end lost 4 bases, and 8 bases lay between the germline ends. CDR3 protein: CASSPQRGYNEQFF. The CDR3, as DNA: TGTGCCAGCTCACCACAACGCGGATACAATGAGCAGTTCTTC.

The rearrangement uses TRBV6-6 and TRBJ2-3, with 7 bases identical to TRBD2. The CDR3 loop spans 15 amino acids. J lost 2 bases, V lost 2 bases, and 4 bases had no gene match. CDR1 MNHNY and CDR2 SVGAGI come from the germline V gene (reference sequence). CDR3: CASSYASGATDTQYF. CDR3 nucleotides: TGTGCCAGCAGTTACGCTAGCGGAGCCACAGATACGCAGTATTTT.

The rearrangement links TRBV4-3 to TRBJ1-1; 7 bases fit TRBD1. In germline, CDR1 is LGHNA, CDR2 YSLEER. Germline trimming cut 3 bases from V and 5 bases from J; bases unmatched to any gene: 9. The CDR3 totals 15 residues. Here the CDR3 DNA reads TGCGCCAGCAGCCAGTATCCAACAGGGGCGACTGAAGCTTTCTTT. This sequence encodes CASSQYPTGATEAFF.

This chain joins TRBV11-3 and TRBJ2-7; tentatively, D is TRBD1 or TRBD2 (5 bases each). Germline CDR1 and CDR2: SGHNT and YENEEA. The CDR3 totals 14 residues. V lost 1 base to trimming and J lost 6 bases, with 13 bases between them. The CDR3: CASSLAGAPLEQYF. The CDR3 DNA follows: TGTGCCAGCAGCTTAGCCGGGGCACCCCTCGAGCAGTACTTC.

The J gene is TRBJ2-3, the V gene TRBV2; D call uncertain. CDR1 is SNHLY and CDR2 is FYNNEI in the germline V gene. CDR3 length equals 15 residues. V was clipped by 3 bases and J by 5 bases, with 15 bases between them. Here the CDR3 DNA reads TGTGCCAGCAGTGATAACGTCGTGCTTCAAGATACGCAGTATTTT. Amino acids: CASSDNVVLQDTQYF. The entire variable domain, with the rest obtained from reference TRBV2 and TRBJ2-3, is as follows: EPEVTQTPSHQVTQMGQEVILRCVPISNHLYFYWYRQILGQKVEFLVSFYNNEISEKSEIFDDQFSVERPDGSNFTLKIRSTKLEDSAMYFCASSDNVVLQDTQYFGPGTRLTVL.

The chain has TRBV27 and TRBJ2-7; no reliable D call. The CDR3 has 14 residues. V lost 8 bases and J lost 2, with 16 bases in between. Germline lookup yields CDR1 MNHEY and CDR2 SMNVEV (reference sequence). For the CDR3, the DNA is TGTGCCAGCGGCCGGTTCAGACTGACCTACGAGCAGTACTTC. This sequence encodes CASGRFRLTYEQYF.

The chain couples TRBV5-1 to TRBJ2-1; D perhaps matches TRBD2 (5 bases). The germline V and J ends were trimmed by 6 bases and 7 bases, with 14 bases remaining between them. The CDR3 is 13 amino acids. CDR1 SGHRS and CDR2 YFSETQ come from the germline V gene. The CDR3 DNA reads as TGCGCCAGCATGGGAGACGGGTTGAATGAGCAGTTCTTC. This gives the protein CASMGDGLNEQFF.

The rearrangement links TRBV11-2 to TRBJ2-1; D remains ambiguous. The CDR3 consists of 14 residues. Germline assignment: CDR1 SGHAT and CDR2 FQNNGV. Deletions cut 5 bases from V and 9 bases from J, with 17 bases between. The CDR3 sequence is CASSPGSFGGEQFF. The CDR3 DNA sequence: TGTGCCAGCAGCCCGGGCTCCTTCGGTGGTGAGCAGTTCTTC.